Listed below are T cell receptor beta chains from one sample, sequenced in a study of blood T cell repertoires in COVID-19. Profiling relied on immunoSEQ multiplex PCR, and the TCRdb table lists in-frame clones only, not all of them. The sample holds approximately 130,000 clones; roughly 72% are singletons and the top ten take 11%. The sample consisted of peripheral blood. These receptors were collected from a human donor in a cohort sampled during active COVID-19. Both conserved end residues are part of each CDR3. A D gene is named only where the DNA matches it firmly. Part of the rows lack a size; the others show once, few, many or a class for expanded clones.

size | J | V | D | CDR3 | DNA
NA | TRBJ1-1 | TRBV9 | NA | CASSSGGWNTEAFF | TGTGCCAGCAGCTCAGGAGGTTGGAACACTGAAGCTTTCTTT
NA | TRBJ1-1 | TRBV30 | TRBD1 | CAWSVGTGDTEAFF | TGTGCCTGGAGTGTAGGGACAGGGGACACTGAAGCTTTCTTT
once | TRBJ2-3 | TRBV30 | NA | CAWSDGGTDTQYF | TGTGCCTGGAGTGACGGGGGCACAGATACGCAGTATTTT
medium-sized | TRBJ1-6 | TRBV19 | TRBD1 | CASSTGGQGDGSPLHF | TGTGCCAGTAGTACAGGGGGACAGGGTGACGGTTCACCCCTCCACTTT
NA | TRBJ2-7 | TRBV30 | NA | CAWSMEQEQYF | TGTGCCTGGAGTATGGAGCAAGAGCAGTACTTC
NA | TRBJ2-5 | TRBV19 | NA | CASSVTGVEVETQYF | TGTGCCAGTAGTGTGACAGGAGTGGAGGTAGAGACCCAGTACTTC
NA | TRBJ1-5 | TRBV6-5 | TRBD1 | CASGRDRSNQPQHF | TGTGCCAGCGGCAGGGACAGATCTAATCAGCCCCAGCATTTT
NA | TRBJ2-7 | TRBV9 | NA | CASSPETGYEQYF | TGTGCCAGCAGCCCCGAGACAGGCTACGAGCAGTACTTC
few | TRBJ2-1 | TRBV3-1/TRBV3-2 | TRBD2 | CASSRPGLAGGGEQFF | TGTGCCAGCAGCCGGCCGGGACTAGCGGGGGGAGGTGAGCAGTTCTTC
NA | TRBJ1-2 | TRBV29-1 | NA | CSVGRWEGGYTF | TGCAGCGTCGGAAGGTGGGAGGGAGGCTACACCTTC
many | TRBJ1-6 | TRBV27 | NA | CASTRADNSPLHF | TGTGCCAGCACCCGAGCGGATAATTCACCCCTCCACTTT
NA | TRBJ1-5 | TRBV3-1/TRBV3-2 | NA | CASSQGTGAGNQPQHF | TGTGCCAGCAGCCAAGGGACGGGCGCGGGAAATCAGCCCCAGCATTTT
NA | TRBJ2-1 | TRBV11-1 | NA | CASSLGQSYNEQFF | TGTGCCAGCAGCTTAGGGCAGTCCTACAATGAGCAGTTCTTC
NA | TRBJ1-1 | TRBV2 | TRBD1 | CASSAIRPGQGIRGTEAFF | TGTGCCAGCAGTGCGATTAGACCGGGACAGGGGATACGGGGCACTGAAGCTTTCTTT
NA | TRBJ2-1 | TRBV19 | NA | CASRPQGPSDEQFF | TGTGCCAGTAGACCACAGGGTCCCTCCGATGAGCAGTTCTTC
few | TRBJ1-3 | TRBV27 | NA | CASSLSVRSSGNTIYF | TGTGCCAGCAGTTTATCGGTCCGGAGCTCTGGAAACACCATATATTTT
once | TRBJ2-5 | TRBV5-5 | TRBD2 | CASSRGLAGGQQETQYF | TGTGCCAGCAGTAGGGGACTAGCGGGGGGGCAGCAAGAGACCCAGTACTTC
NA | TRBJ1-2 | TRBV18 | TRBD1 | CASSPEGQGANYGYTF | TGTGCCAGCTCACCAGAGGGACAGGGGGCTAACTATGGCTACACCTTC
NA | TRBJ1-1 | TRBV6-4 | TRBD1 | CASSVQQGSTEAFF | TGTGCCAGCAGTGTCCAACAGGGGAGCACTGAAGCTTTCTTT
NA | TRBJ2-5 | TRBV7-9 | NA | CASSPPGITETQYF | TGTGCCAGCAGCCCCCCAGGGATCACGGAGACCCAGTACTTC
few | TRBJ1-3 | TRBV7-9 | NA | CASSLGTGGNTIYF | TGTGCCAGCAGCTTAGGAACGGGAGGGAACACCATATATTTT
NA | TRBJ1-1 | TRBV4-2 | NA | CASSQDPGRGEAFF | TGTGCCAGCAGCCAAGATCCAGGGAGGGGTGAAGCTTTCTTT
NA | TRBJ2-7 | TRBV27 | TRBD2 | CAIGREGEQYF | TGTGCCATCGGGAGGGAGGGCGAGCAGTACTTC
once | TRBJ2-7 | TRBV5-1 | NA | CASSPGYRDGYEQYF | TGCGCCAGCAGCCCGGGTTACAGGGATGGCTACGAGCAGTACTTC
NA | TRBJ1-5 | TRBV3-1/TRBV3-2 | TRBD1 | CASSQGDRGRFGQPQHF | TGTGCCAGCAGCCAAGGAGACAGGGGGCGCTTTGGGCAGCCCCAGCATTTT
NA | TRBJ2-2 | TRBV10-2 | TRBD2 | CASSTGGGNTGELFF | TGCGCCAGCAGTACGGGCGGGGGGAACACCGGGGAGCTGTTTTTT
NA | TRBJ1-2 | TRBV19 | TRBD1 | CASWTGGANYGYTF | TGTGCCAGCTGGACAGGGGGGGCTAACTATGGCTACACCTTC
NA | TRBJ1-1 | TRBV5-4 | TRBD1 | CASSLASGQGNTEAFF | TGTGCCAGCAGCTTGGCCAGTGGACAGGGGAACACTGAAGCTTTCTTT
few | TRBJ2-3 | TRBV7-9 | NA | CASSLGANTQYF | TGTGCCAGCAGCTTAGGGGCTAATACGCAGTATTTT
NA | TRBJ1-2 | TRBV28 | NA | CASSSARRTNYGYTF | TGTGCCAGCAGTAGTGCCAGGCGTACTAACTATGGCTACACCTTC
NA | TRBJ2-2 | TRBV27 | TRBD1 | CASRRDRGQTGELFF | TGTGCCAGCAGGCGGGACAGGGGGCAAACCGGGGAGCTGTTTTTT
NA | TRBJ1-1 | TRBV19 | NA | CASSQTVNTEAFF | TGTGCCAGTAGCCAGACTGTTAACACTGAAGCTTTCTTT
NA | TRBJ1-1 | TRBV5-6 | TRBD1 | CASSVYRGLGDTEAFF | TGTGCCAGCAGCGTTTACAGGGGGCTGGGAGACACTGAAGCTTTCTTT
NA | TRBJ1-1 | TRBV15 | TRBD1 | CATSRDGQGSWNTEAFF | TGTGCCACCAGCAGGGACGGACAGGGGTCGTGGAACACTGAAGCTTTCTTT
NA | TRBJ2-5 | TRBV7-8 | NA | CASSQPLGDGETQYF | TGTGCCAGCAGCCAGCCCCTCGGAGATGGGGAGACCCAGTACTTC
few | TRBJ2-1 | TRBV29-1 | NA | CSVGQDNEQFF | TGCAGCGTTGGTCAGGACAATGAGCAGTTCTTC
few | TRBJ1-1 | TRBV5-1 | NA | CASSLHEGTEAFF | TGCGCCAGCAGCTTGCATGAGGGTACTGAAGCTTTCTTT
NA | TRBJ2-7 | TRBV10-3 | TRBD2 | CAISENTSGGISYEQYF | TGTGCCATCAGTGAGAATACTAGCGGGGGTATTTCCTACGAGCAGTACTTC
NA | TRBJ1-4 | TRBV7-8 | NA | CASSNLQGQLFF | TGTGCCAGCAGCAACCTACAGGGACAACTGTTTTTT
NA | TRBJ1-4 | TRBV2 | NA | CASVLQKTNEKLFF | TGTGCCAGCGTTTTACAGAAAACTAATGAAAAACTGTTTTTT
NA | TRBJ1-2 | TRBV6-5 | TRBD1 | CASGQGAGADGYTF | TGTGCCAGCGGACAGGGGGCGGGGGCTGATGGCTACACCTTC
NA | TRBJ2-7 | TRBV6-5 | NA | CASDLWTTYEQYF | TGTGCCAGCGACCTGTGGACAACCTACGAGCAGTACTTC
few | TRBJ2-5 | TRBV3-1/TRBV3-2 | NA | CASSLEPLQETQYF | TGTGCCAGCAGTCTGGAGCCCTTACAAGAGACCCAGTACTTC
NA | TRBJ1-2 | TRBV4-1 | NA | CASSQEELDYGYTF | TGCGCCAGCAGCCAAGAAGAGTTGGACTATGGCTACACCTTC